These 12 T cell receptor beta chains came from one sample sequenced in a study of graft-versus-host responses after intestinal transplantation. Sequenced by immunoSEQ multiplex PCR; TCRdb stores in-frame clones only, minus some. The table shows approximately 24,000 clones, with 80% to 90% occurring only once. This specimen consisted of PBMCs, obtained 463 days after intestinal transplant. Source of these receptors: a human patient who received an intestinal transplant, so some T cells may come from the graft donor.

The CDR3 nucleotides read TGTGCCAGCAGCTTGGGATCAAATGGCTACACCTTC. Protein sequence: CASSLGSNGYTF. The rearrangement links TRBV5-6 to TRBJ1-2; no firm D call. Trimming took 0 bases from V and 6 from J, leaving 6 bases between them. This CDR3 spans 12 amino acids. Germline V gives CDR1 SGHDT, CDR2 YYEEEE.

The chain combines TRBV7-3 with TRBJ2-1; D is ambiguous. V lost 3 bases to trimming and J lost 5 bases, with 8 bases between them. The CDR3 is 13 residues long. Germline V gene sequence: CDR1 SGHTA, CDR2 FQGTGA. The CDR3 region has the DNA TGTGCCAGCAGCTTGGTCCTGGACAATGAGCAGTTCTTC. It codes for CASSLVLDNEQFF.

CDR3 in DNA: TGTGCCAGCAGCATGAGCGGGAGCCAATACGAGCAGTACTTC. Amino acids: CASSMSGSQYEQYF. The V and J genes are TRBV7-8 and TRBJ2-7, with TRBD2 identical over 8 bases. Germline V CDR1 and CDR2: SGHVS, FQNEAQ. This CDR3 is built from 14 residues. V lost 5 bases, J lost 4 bases, and 7 bases stayed unmatched.

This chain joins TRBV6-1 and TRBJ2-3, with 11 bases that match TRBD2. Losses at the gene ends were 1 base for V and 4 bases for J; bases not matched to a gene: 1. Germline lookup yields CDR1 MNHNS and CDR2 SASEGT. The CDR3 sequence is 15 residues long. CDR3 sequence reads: CASSEELAGADTQYF. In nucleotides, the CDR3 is TGTGCCAGCAGTGAAGAACTAGCGGGAGCAGATACGCAGTATTTT.

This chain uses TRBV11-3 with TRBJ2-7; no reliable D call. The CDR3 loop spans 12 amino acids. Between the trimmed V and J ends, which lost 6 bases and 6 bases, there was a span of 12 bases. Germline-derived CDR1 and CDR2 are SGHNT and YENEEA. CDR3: CASSARWGEQYF. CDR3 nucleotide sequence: TGTGCCAGCAGTGCCAGGTGGGGCGAGCAGTACTTC.

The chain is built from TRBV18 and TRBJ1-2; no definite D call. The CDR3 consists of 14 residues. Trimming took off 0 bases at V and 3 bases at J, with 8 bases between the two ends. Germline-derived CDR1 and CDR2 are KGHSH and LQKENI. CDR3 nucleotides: TGTGCCAGCTCACCACCGAGAAGGCACTATGGCTACACCTTC. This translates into CASSPPRRHYGYTF.

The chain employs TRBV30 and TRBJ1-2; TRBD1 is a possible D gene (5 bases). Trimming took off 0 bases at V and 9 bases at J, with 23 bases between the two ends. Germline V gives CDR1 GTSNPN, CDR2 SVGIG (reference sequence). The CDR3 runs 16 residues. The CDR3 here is CAWSVGLTAVRASYTF. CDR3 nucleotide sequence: TGTGCCTGGAGTGTAGGTTTGACAGCCGTTCGGGCAAGCTACACCTTC.

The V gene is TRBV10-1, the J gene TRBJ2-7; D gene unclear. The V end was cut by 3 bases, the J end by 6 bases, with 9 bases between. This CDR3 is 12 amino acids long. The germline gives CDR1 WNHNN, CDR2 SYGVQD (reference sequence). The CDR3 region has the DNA TGCGCCAGCAGTGAAATAGACGGCGAGCAGTACTTC. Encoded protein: CASSEIDGEQYF.

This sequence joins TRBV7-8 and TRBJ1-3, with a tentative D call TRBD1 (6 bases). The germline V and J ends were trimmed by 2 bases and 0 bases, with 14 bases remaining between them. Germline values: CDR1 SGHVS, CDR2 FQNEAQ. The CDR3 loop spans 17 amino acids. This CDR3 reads CASSLNWGRRSGNTIYF. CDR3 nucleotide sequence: TGTGCCAGCAGCTTAAATTGGGGGCGCCGCTCTGGAAACACCATATATTTT.

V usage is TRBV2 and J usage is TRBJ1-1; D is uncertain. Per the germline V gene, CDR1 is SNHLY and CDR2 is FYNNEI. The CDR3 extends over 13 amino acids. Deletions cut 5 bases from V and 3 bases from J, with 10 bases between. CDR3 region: CASSKGTDTEAFF. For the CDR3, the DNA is TGTGCCAGCAGTAAGGGCACGGACACTGAAGCTTTCTTT.

CDR3 region: CAWSWALGKGQPQHF. Written as DNA, the CDR3 is TGTGCCTGGAGTTGGGCCCTGGGGAAGGGCCAGCCCCAGCATTTT. The chain combines TRBV30 with TRBJ1-5; no clear D. This CDR3 has 15 amino acids. The V end lost 2 bases, the J end lost 7 bases, and 18 bases lay between the germline ends. CDR1 and CDR2 (germline): GTSNPN, SVGIG (reference sequence).

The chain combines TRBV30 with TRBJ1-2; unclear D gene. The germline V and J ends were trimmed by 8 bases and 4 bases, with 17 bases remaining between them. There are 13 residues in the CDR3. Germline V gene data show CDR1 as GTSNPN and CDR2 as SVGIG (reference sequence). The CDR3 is CAGDINGLYGYTF. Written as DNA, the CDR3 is TGTGCCGGTGACATAAACGGCCTCTATGGCTACACCTTC.